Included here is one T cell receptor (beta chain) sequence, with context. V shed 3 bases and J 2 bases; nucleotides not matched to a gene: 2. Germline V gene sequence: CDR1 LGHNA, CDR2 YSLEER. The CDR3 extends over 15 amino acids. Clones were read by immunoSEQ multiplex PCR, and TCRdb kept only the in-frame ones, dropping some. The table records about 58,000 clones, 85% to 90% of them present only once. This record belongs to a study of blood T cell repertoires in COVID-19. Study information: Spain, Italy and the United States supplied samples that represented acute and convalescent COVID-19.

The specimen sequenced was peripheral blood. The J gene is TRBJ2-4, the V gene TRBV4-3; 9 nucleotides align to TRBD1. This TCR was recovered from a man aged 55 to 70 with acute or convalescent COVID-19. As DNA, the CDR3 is TGCGCCAGCAGCCAGGGGACAGGGTCCAAAAACATTCAGTACTTC. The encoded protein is CASSQGTGSKNIQYF.